The 15 T cell receptor beta chains below all came from one sample that was sequenced in a study of cytomegalovirus exposure and HLA in healthy donors. The PCR made use of 60 Vbeta and 13 Jbeta primers. The repertoire was sequenced with immunoSEQ multiplex PCR; TCRdb's copy has only in-frame clones and lacks some. Seen here are roughly 120,000 clones, roughly 9% observed once, and the top ten hold around 6%. Sequenced material: PBMCs. All receptors come from a woman aged 40 to 50 in good health and CMV-seropositive.

The chain uses TRBV5-1 and TRBJ1-1, with D uncertain. The CDR3 extends over 13 amino acids. Trimming left V 4 bases short and J 8 bases short, with 15 bases between. CDR1 is SGHRS and CDR2 is YFSETQ in the germline V gene. The CDR3, as DNA: TGCGCCAGCAGCCCCTCCACGAGTACCGAAGCTTTCTTT. Protein product: CASSPSTSTEAFF.

The rearrangement links TRBV6-6 to TRBJ2-7; no clear D. Between the trimmed V and J ends, which lost 0 bases and 9 bases, there was a span of 21 bases. This CDR3 comprises 16 residues. Germline CDR1 and CDR2: MNHNY and SVGAGI (reference sequence). The CDR3 loop reads CASSYSGGRTPTGQYF. The CDR3 DNA reads TGTGCCAGCAGTTACTCCGGCGGCAGAACGCCTACGGGGCAGTACTTC.

This clone was seen a handful of times. The rearrangement uses TRBV30 and TRBJ2-7, with unresolved D. CDR1 GTSNPN and CDR2 SVGIG come from the germline V gene (reference sequence). V gave up 1 base and J gave up 3 bases, with 13 bases separating them. This CDR3 region has 14 residues. The CDR3 loop reads CAWSDPGPRYEQYF. The CDR3 DNA is TGTGCCTGGAGTGATCCTGGCCCCCGCTACGAGCAGTACTTC.

The chain uses TRBV18 and TRBJ2-7; the D gene is possibly TRBD1 (7 bases). The V end lost 4 bases, the J end lost 0 bases, and 13 bases lay between the germline ends. CDR3 length: 15 amino acids. The germline gives CDR1 KGHSH, CDR2 LQKENI. This CDR3 reads CASSRGTDGSYEQYF. The CDR3 bases are TGTGCCAGCTCACGCGGGACAGATGGCTCCTACGAGCAGTACTTC.

The chain joins TRBV6-5 to TRBJ1-1, with 7 bases aligning to TRBD1. Germline V lookup: CDR1 MNHEY, CDR2 SVGAGI. V lost 2 bases to trimming and J lost 5 bases; unmatched junction nucleotides: 5. The CDR3 length is 14 residues. This chain's CDR3 is CASSYRAGGTEAFF. The DNA of the CDR3 is TGTGCCAGCAGTTACAGGGCAGGGGGGACTGAAGCTTTCTTT.

This clone occurred a few times. V and J are TRBV4-2 and TRBJ2-7; TRBD2 is a possible D gene (6 bases). CDR1 LGHNA and CDR2 YNFKEQ come from the germline V gene. The ends were cut back, 1 base at V and 2 bases at J, with 15 bases in the middle. CDR3 length: 16 residues. As DNA, the CDR3 is TGTGCCAGCAGCCAAGCGGCGGTGGCGGGGACCTACGAGCAGTACTTC. This sequence encodes CASSQAAVAGTYEQYF.

This clone was picked up a small number of times. The chain carries TRBV4-2 and TRBJ2-7; D is unresolved. This CDR3 spans 15 amino acids. The germline V and J ends were trimmed by 0 bases and 0 bases, with 9 bases remaining between them. The germline V gene encodes CDR1 LGHNA and CDR2 YNFKEQ. DNA for the CDR3: TGTGCCAGCAGCCAAGATCTATCGAGCTCCTACGAGCAGTACTTC. It translates to CASSQDLSSSYEQYF.

V is TRBV2 and J is TRBJ1-5; a weak D match, TRBD1 (6 bases). CDR1 and CDR2 (germline): SNHLY, FYNNEI. V lost 4 bases, J lost 3 bases, and 10 bases lay in between. This CDR3 comprises 14 residues. The chain's CDR3 is CASSGDRLNQPQHF. In DNA form, the CDR3 reads TGTGCCAGCAGTGGCGACAGGCTCAATCAGCCCCAGCATTTT.

V is TRBV6-1 and J is TRBJ1-2; D is uncertain. Germline CDR1 and CDR2: MNHNS and SASEGT. The CDR3 has 13 residues. Trimming took 8 bases from V and 5 from J, leaving 15 bases between them. DNA for the CDR3: TGTGCCAGCGAGGGCGAACCCCGGTATGGCTACACCTTC. It specifies CASEGEPRYGYTF.

This chain's CDR3 is CATKRVRQGLNQPQHF. The CDR3 DNA reads TGTGCCACCAAGAGGGTCCGACAGGGACTCAATCAGCCCCAGCATTTT. The chain has TRBV21-1 and TRBJ1-5; TRBD1, the D gene given by the table, was not confirmed from the DNA. TRBV21-1 is recorded as a pseudogene. The length of the CDR3 is 16 residues.

This clone showed up just a few times. The rearrangement uses TRBV25-1 and TRBJ2-7; a weak D match, TRBD1 (6 bases). CDR1 is MGHDK and CDR2 is SYGVNS in the germline V gene. With 6 bases removed from V and 0 bases from J, the gap between germline ends came to 15 bases. The CDR3 sequence is 15 residues long. The CDR3 region has the DNA TGTGCCAGCAGCCCCACAGGGTTCTCCTCCTACGAGCAGTACTTC. The encoded protein is CASSPTGFSSYEQYF.

This chain uses TRBV10-3 with TRBJ1-5; D is ambiguous. The germline V and J ends were trimmed by 4 bases and 2 bases, with 6 bases remaining between them. Per the germline V gene, CDR1 is ENHRY and CDR2 is SYGVKD. The CDR3 sequence is 13 residues long. The CDR3 sequence is CAISGAGNQPQHF. As DNA, the CDR3 is TGTGCCATCAGTGGGGCAGGCAATCAGCCCCAGCATTTT.

This clone was detected a few times. Mismatch with germline at one junction end may stem from a read error. Other DNA sequences in the sample encode the same CDR3. CDR3 nucleotide sequence: TGTGCCAGCTCAGTGGGACAGAGCATGAACACTGAAGCCTTCTTT. Encoded protein: CASSVGQSMNTEAFF. The chain employs TRBV18 and TRBJ1-1, with 7 positions matching TRBD1. CDR3 length: 15 residues. Germline lookup yields CDR1 KGHSH and CDR2 LQKENI.

This clone was recorded a few times. V gene TRBV5-1 combines with J gene TRBJ1-3; D might be TRBD1 (6 bases). Germline values: CDR1 SGHRS, CDR2 YFSETQ. V lost 4 bases to trimming and J lost 0 bases, with 17 bases between them. The CDR3 covers 17 residues. The CDR3 region has the DNA TGCGCCAGCAGCCCCGAGCAGGGGAGAGGCTCTGGAAACACCATATATTTT. Its protein product is CASSPEQGRGSGNTIYF.

This chain joins TRBV5-6 and TRBJ2-7; 7 bases are shared with TRBD1. After removal of 4 bases from V and 2 bases from J, the junction contained 3 bases not matched to a gene. Looked up from germline, CDR1 is SGHDT and CDR2 is YYEEEE. The CDR3 covers 13 residues. The CDR3 region is CASSDRVTYEQYF. For the CDR3, the DNA is TGTGCCAGCAGCGACAGGGTAACCTACGAGCAGTACTTC. Combining the CDR3 with reference TRBV5-6 and TRBJ2-7 gives the whole variable domain DAGVTQSPTHLIKTRGQQVTLRCSPKSGHDTVSWYQQALGQGPQFIFQYYEEEERQRGNFPDRFSGHQFPNYSSELNVNALLLGDSALYLCASSDRVTYEQYFGPGTRLTVT.